This T cell receptor beta chain was identified during a study of shared clonotypes between healthy human individuals. Study at large: The donor pool was made up of two women and three men aged 18 to 49.

Execution of the assay was at deep level. Replicate PCRs from sorted subsets contained roughly 200 ng DNA, which is 29,000 or so T cell genomes. Sequencing was performed with immunoSEQ multiplex PCR; in TCRdb, only in-frame clones are kept and a portion is missing. The sample records hundreds of thousands of clones, around 86% being singletons. The sequence was obtained from a man between 18 and 35 years old in good health. Sequenced: memory CD8+ T cells sorted from blood. As to subset: CD45RO+ cells pooled with CCR7-negative TemRA cells.

In nucleotides, the CDR3 is TGTGCCTGGGACTTCCAGAGCTCCTACAATGAGCAGTTCTTC. Its protein is CAWDFQSSYNEQFF. The chain recombines TRBV30 with TRBJ2-1; D gene uncertain. The CDR3 runs to 14 residues. Trimming stripped 5 bases from V and 0 bases from J, with 11 bases between. CDR1 is GTSNPN, CDR2 SVGIG, per germline (reference sequence).